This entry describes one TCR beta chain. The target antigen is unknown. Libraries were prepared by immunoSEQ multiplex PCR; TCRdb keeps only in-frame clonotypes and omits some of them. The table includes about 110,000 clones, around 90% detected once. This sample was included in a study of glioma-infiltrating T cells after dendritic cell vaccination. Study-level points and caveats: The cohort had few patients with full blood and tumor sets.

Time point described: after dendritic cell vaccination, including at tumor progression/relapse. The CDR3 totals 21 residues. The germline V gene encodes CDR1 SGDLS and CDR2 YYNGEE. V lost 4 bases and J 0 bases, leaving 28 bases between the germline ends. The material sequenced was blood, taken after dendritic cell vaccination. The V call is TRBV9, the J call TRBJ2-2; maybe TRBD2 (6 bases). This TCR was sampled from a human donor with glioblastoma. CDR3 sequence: CASSTHTEGLAGPANTGELFF. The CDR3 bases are TGTGCCAGCAGCACCCACACGGAGGGCCTCGCGGGACCGGCGAACACCGGGGAGCTGTTTTTT.